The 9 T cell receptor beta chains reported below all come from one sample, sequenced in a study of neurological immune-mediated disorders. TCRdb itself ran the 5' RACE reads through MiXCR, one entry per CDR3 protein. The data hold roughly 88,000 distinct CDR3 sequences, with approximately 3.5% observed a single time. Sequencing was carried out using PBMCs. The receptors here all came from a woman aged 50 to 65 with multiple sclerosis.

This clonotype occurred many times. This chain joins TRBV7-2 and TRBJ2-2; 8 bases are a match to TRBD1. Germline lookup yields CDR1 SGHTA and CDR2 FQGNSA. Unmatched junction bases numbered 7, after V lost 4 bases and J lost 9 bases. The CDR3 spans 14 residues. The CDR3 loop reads CASSSQQGVRELFF. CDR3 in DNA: TGTGCCAGCAGCTCTCAACAGGGGGTCAGGGAGCTGTTTTTT.

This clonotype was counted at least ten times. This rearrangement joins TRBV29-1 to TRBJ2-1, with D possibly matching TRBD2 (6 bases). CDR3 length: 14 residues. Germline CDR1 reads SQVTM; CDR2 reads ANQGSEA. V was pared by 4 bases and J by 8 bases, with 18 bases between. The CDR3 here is CSVGLGTGRDEQFF. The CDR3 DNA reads TGCAGCGTTGGGTTAGGGACTGGAAGGGATGAGCAGTTCTTC.

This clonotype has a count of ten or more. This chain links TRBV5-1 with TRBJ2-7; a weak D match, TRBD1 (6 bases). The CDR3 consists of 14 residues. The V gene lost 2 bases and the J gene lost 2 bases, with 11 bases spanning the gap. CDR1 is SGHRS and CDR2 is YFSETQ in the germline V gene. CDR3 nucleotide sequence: TGCGCCAGCAGCTTCGCGACAGGTGCCTACGAGCAGTACTTC. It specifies CASSFATGAYEQYF.

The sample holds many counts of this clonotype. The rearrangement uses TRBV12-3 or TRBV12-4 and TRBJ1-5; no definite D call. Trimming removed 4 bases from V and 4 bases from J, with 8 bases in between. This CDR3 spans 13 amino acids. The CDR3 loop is CASSYFGNQPQHF. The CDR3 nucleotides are TGTGCCAGCAGTTATTTCGGGAATCAGCCCCAGCATTTT.

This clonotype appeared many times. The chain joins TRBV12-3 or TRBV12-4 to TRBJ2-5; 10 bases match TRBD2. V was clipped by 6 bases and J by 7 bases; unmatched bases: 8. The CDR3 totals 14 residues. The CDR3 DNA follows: TGTGCCAGCAGACAGCTAGCGGGGGCCAGGACCCAGTACTTC. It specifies CASRQLAGARTQYF.

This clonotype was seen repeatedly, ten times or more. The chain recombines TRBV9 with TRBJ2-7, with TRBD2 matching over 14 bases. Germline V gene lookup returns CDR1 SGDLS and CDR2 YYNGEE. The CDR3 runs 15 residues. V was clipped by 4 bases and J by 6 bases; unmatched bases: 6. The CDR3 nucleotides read TGTGCCAGCAGCCGGACCGGGACTAGCGGGGGCGAGCAGTACTTC. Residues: CASSRTGTSGGEQYF.

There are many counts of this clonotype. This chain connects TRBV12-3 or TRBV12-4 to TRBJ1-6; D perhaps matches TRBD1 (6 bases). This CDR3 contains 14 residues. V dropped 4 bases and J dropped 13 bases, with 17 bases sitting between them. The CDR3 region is CASSSDSSYNPLHF. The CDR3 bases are TGTGCCAGCAGTTCGGACAGCTCCTATAATCCCCTCCACTTT.

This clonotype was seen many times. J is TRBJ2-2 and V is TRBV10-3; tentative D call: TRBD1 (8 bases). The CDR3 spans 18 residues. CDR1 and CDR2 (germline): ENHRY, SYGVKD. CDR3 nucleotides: TGTGCGGCTTTCAGCGGTTTTAGGACTAGTGACAGGGGAGGGGAGCTGTTTTTT. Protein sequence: CAAFSGFRTSDRGGELFF.

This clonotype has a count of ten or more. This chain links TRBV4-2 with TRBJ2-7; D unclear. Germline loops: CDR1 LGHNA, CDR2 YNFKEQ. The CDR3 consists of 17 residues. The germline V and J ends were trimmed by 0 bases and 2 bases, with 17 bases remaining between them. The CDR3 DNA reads TGTGCCAGCAGCCAAGAATTTATACCAGGTCGGGCCTACGAGCAGTACTTC. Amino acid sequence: CASSQEFIPGRAYEQYF.